These 21 T cell receptor beta chains were sequenced from one sample in a study of blood T cell repertoires in COVID-19. Data came from immunoSEQ multiplex PCR; TCRdb stores just in-frame clones and leaves some out. The table includes tens of thousands of clones, around 85% detected once. The specimen sequenced was peripheral blood. The receptor source for this set is a man between 60 and 75 years old with acute or convalescent COVID-19.

The rearrangement joins TRBV2 to TRBJ1-1; D gene unclear. CDR1 and CDR2 (germline): SNHLY, FYNNEI. Trimming pared 7 bases from V and 1 base from J, leaving 13 bases between. This CDR3 spans 14 amino acids. The CDR3 reads CASNGGRGNTEAFF. The CDR3 DNA follows: TGTGCCAGCAACGGTGGACGGGGGAACACTGAAGCTTTCTTT.

The CDR3 is CASGSGGLMPQHF. For the CDR3, the DNA is TGTGCTAGTGGCTCCGGGGGATTAATGCCCCAGCATTTT. The rearrangement joins TRBV12-5 to TRBJ1-5; D may be TRBD1 (5 bases). The germline V and J ends were trimmed by 6 bases and 9 bases, with 15 bases remaining between them. The CDR3 loop spans 13 amino acids. The germline V gene has CDR1 LGHNT and CDR2 FRNRAP. Full variable domain (rest looked up from reference TRBV12-5 and TRBJ1-5): DARVTQTPRHKVTEMGQEVTMRCQPILGHNTVFWYRQTMMQGLELLAYFRNRAPLDDSGMPKDRFSAEMPDATLATLKIQPSEPRDSAVYFCASGSGGLMPQHFGDGTRLSIL.

The chain links TRBV14 to TRBJ2-3, with 8 nucleotides matching TRBD1. V lost 1 base, J lost 2 bases, and 17 bases stayed unmatched. The CDR3 runs 20 residues. CDR1 is SGHDN and CDR2 is FVKESK in the germline V gene. CDR3 residues: CASSQVGSLRDRLATDTQYF. The CDR3 DNA is TGTGCCAGCAGCCAAGTGGGGTCTTTGCGGGACAGGTTGGCCACAGATACGCAGTATTTT.

The rearrangement links TRBV11-2 to TRBJ2-1; D is perhaps TRBD2 (5 bases). Germline V gene lookup returns CDR1 SGHAT and CDR2 FQNNGV. This CDR3 has 15 residues. V dropped 4 bases and J dropped 11 bases, with 21 bases sitting between them. The CDR3 DNA follows: TGTGCCAGCAGCTCCCTCCGGGGAAGGGTGGCTCAGCAGTTCTTC. It translates to CASSSLRGRVAQQFF.

The rearrangement links TRBV6-1 to TRBJ2-5; TRBD2 matches at 10 bases. CDR3 length: 18 amino acids. Germline loops: CDR1 MNHNS, CDR2 SASEGT. V was pared by 2 bases and J by 2 bases, with 11 bases of the junction left unmatched. The CDR3 DNA reads as TGTGCCAGCAGTGAAAGGGCTAGCGGGGGATCACTTCAAGAGACCCAGTACTTC. It translates to CASSERASGGSLQETQYF.

This chain uses TRBV30 with TRBJ1-2, with 9 bases aligning to TRBD1. Germline V gene data show CDR1 as GTSNPN and CDR2 as SVGIG (reference sequence). V lost 5 bases and J lost 0; bases outside the gene matches: 1. CDR3 size: 13 residues. The CDR3 region is CAWRDRANYGYTF. The CDR3 coding sequence is TGTGCCTGGCGGGACAGGGCTAACTATGGCTACACCTTC.

The V and J genes are TRBV6-6 and TRBJ1-2; 9 nucleotides match TRBD1. J gave up 6 bases and V 6 bases, and 11 bases lay outside the gene matches. This CDR3 region has 15 residues. Germline V CDR1 and CDR2: MNHNY, SVGAGI (reference sequence). The CDR3 region is CASSLRQGDGDGYTF. The CDR3 nucleotides are TGTGCCAGCAGCCTGAGACAGGGGGACGGTGATGGCTACACCTTC.

This clone came up once. This sequence joins TRBV7-9 and TRBJ2-7; D is possibly TRBD1 (6 bases). V lost 3 bases, J lost 7 bases, and 13 bases lay in between. The CDR3 loop spans 13 amino acids. Germline V gene sequence: CDR1 SEHNR, CDR2 FQNEAQ (reference sequence). The CDR3 reads CASSLVGAEEQYF. The CDR3 DNA sequence: TGTGCCAGCAGCTTGGTGGGGGCGGAGGAGCAGTACTTC.

This rearrangement joins TRBV25-1 to TRBJ1-2, with a weak D call TRBD1 (5 bases). This CDR3 region has 14 residues. Germline V gene lookup returns CDR1 MGHDK and CDR2 SYGVNS. V shed 6 bases and J shed 5 bases, with 16 bases lying between them. The CDR3, as DNA: TGTGCCAGCAGAGAAGACAGCTTCCCTTATGGCTACACCTTC. Translation gives CASREDSFPYGYTF.

This clone was detected only once. The V call is TRBV5-1, the J call TRBJ1-1; the D is unclear. Between the trimmed V and J ends, which lost 0 bases and 0 bases, there was a span of 9 bases. CDR1 SGHRS and CDR2 YFSETQ come from the germline V gene. This CDR3 is built from 15 residues. The CDR3 region has the DNA TGCGCCAGCAGCTTGGGGGCGGGAATGAACACTGAAGCTTTCTTT. It specifies CASSLGAGMNTEAFF.

The chain joins TRBV7-6 to TRBJ1-5; TRBD1 is a possible D gene (6 bases). Trimming removed 6 bases from V and 3 bases from J, with 18 bases in between. Germline assignment: CDR1 SGHVS and CDR2 FNYEAQ. The length of the CDR3 is 16 residues. CDR3 region: CASSSQGGLFNQPQHF. CDR3 nucleotide sequence: TGTGCCAGCAGTTCACAGGGAGGGTTGTTCAATCAGCCCCAGCATTTT.

The chain has TRBV29-1 and TRBJ1-1, with TRBD1 matching over 8 bases. Germline V CDR1 and CDR2: SQVTM, ANQGSEA. V was pared by 6 bases and J by 0 bases, with 3 bases of the junction left unmatched. CDR3 length equals 13 residues. The CDR3 DNA follows: TGCAGCGTGCGACAGGGGTTGAACACTGAAGCTTTCTTT. Amino acids: CSVRQGLNTEAFF.

The V and J genes are TRBV6-2 or TRBV6-3 and TRBJ1-2; D not resolved. This CDR3 is 11 amino acids long. V lost 2 bases to trimming and J lost 4 bases, with 2 bases between them. CDR1 and CDR2 (germline): MNHEY, SVGEGT. CDR3 in DNA: TGTGCCAGCAGTTACCGCTATGGCTACACCTTC. Its protein is CASSYRYGYTF.

This sequence joins TRBV7-2 and TRBJ2-3; possibly TRBD2 for D (6 bases). V was cut by 2 bases and J by 1 base, with 10 bases left in between. Germline V lookup: CDR1 SGHTA, CDR2 FQGNSA. CDR3 length equals 15 residues. DNA of the CDR3: TGTGCCAGCAGCTTAAACCGCGGGGGCACAGATACGCAGTATTTT. It is translated as CASSLNRGGTDTQYF.

The J gene is TRBJ1-1, the V gene TRBV5-1; maybe TRBD1 (6 bases). Germline assignment: CDR1 SGHRS and CDR2 YFSETQ. The germline V and J ends were trimmed by 0 bases and 3 bases, with 9 bases remaining between them. This CDR3 has 14 amino acids. CDR3 coding DNA: TGCGCCAGCAGCTTGGATGGACAGTACACTGAAGCTTTCTTT. Residues: CASSLDGQYTEAFF.

V usage is TRBV4-3 and J usage is TRBJ1-6; D call uncertain. Germline values: CDR1 LGHNA, CDR2 YSLEER. The V and J ends lost 1 base and 4 bases respectively, with 8 bases between them. CDR3 length: 15 amino acids. CDR3 amino acids: CASSQVNTYNSPLHF. CDR3 DNA: TGCGCCAGCAGCCAAGTAAATACTTATAATTCACCCCTCCACTTT.

V gene TRBV6-5 combines with J gene TRBJ2-1; D may be TRBD1 (5 bases). The germline V and J ends were trimmed by 6 bases and 6 bases, with 15 bases remaining between them. This CDR3 is 14 amino acids long. Germline CDR1 MNHEY, CDR2 SVGAGI. As DNA, the CDR3 is TGTGCCAGCAGCCGGATAAGGGGCGGCAATGAGCAGTTCTTC. Its translation: CASSRIRGGNEQFF.

The J gene is TRBJ1-2, the V gene TRBV6-5; tentative D call: TRBD1 (6 bases). Germline V gene sequence: CDR1 MNHEY, CDR2 SVGAGI. Deletions cut 6 bases from V and 4 bases from J, with 12 bases between. The CDR3 extends over 13 amino acids. CDR3 region: CASRRDNGYGYTF. Written as DNA, the CDR3 is TGTGCCAGCAGAAGGGACAATGGCTATGGCTACACCTTC.

This clone was seen a single time. The chain carries TRBV7-9 and TRBJ1-2; 7 bases are a match to TRBD1. After removal of 5 bases from V and 8 bases from J, the junction contained 14 bases not matched to a gene. The CDR3 covers 15 residues. Germline V gene sequence: CDR1 SEHNR, CDR2 FQNEAQ (reference sequence). The CDR3 sequence: CASSPGQPNPTGYTF. As DNA, the CDR3 is TGTGCCAGCAGCCCGGGACAGCCCAACCCTACGGGCTACACCTTC.

The V gene is TRBV7-2, the J gene TRBJ2-1, with TRBD2 identical over 7 bases. Trimming at V came to 1 base and at J to 10 bases, leaving 7 bases not matched to a gene. The CDR3 is 14 amino acids. The V gene's germline CDR1 is SGHTA and CDR2 FQGNSA. CDR3 nucleotides: TGTGCCAGCAGCTTAGGATCCAAGGGAGGGGAGCAGTTCTTC. Translated, it gives CASSLGSKGGEQFF.

The gene calls are TRBV30 and TRBJ1-5; the D is unclear. Germline V gene data show CDR1 as GTSNPN and CDR2 as SVGIG (reference sequence). The CDR3 totals 15 residues. With 5 bases removed from V and 0 bases from J, the gap between germline ends came to 14 bases. The CDR3: CAWGVGTDSNQPQHF. The CDR3 region has the DNA TGTGCCTGGGGGGTGGGCACAGATAGCAATCAGCCCCAGCATTTT.